This TCR beta chain was captured in a study of blood T cell repertoires in COVID-19. On the study more broadly: The origin of the acute and convalescent COVID-19 samples was the United States, Italy and Spain. The cDNA or gDNA used as material had been derived from T cells, B-cell-depleted T cells, or PBMCs.

Methods used by the authors: Amplifying reference gene primers gave estimates of nucleated cell counts. Assay used: immunoSEQ multiplex PCR; TCRdb lists only in-frame clones, some missing. V, J and clone size were drawn from that table, and D and trimming were deduced from the DNA. The table has around 27,000 clones, roughly nine tenths seen once; the top ten hold 10%. Germline lookup yields CDR1 MNHEY and CDR2 SVGAGI. V shed 10 bases, J shed 2 bases, and the junction held 9 bases outside the gene matches. This CDR3 is built from 15 residues. This receptor was identified in a man aged 55 to 70 with acute or convalescent COVID-19. V is TRBV6-5 and J is TRBJ1-5, with 9 bases lining up with TRBD1. The specimen sequenced was peripheral blood. The DNA for the CDR3 is TGTGCCACAGGACAGGGGTACGTCGGCAATCAGCCCCAGCATTTT. Translated: CATGQGYVGNQPQHF.